These T cell receptor beta chains were read from a single sample in a study of blood T cell repertoires in COVID-19. Profiled with immunoSEQ multiplex PCR; TCRdb holds only in-frame clones, not every one. This table has under 200,000 clones, around 80% appearing once. Sequencing was carried out using PBMCs or T cells enriched from blood (not recorded which). These receptor sequences come from a woman aged 45-59 years who had recovered from COVID-19. Both conserved end residues are part of each CDR3. Fields, in order: D gene, J gene, clone size, V gene, CDR3 protein, CDR3 DNA. D genes are given only for firm matches. For some rows the clone size is stated as once, few or many, or as a class when expanded; others skip it.

>NA|TRBJ1-2|once|TRBV10-3
CAISDTPRTGNYGYTF
TGTGCCATCAGCGATACACCACGAACAGGGAACTATGGCTACACCTTC
>TRBD2|TRBJ2-5|NA|TRBV12-3/TRBV12-4
CASRGLAETQYF
TGTGCCAGCAGGGGACTAGCGGAGACCCAGTACTTC
>TRBD1|TRBJ2-7|NA|TRBV7-2
CASSLLGTGYYSYEQYF
TGTGCCAGCAGCTTATTGGGGACAGGGTACTACTCCTACGAGCAGTACTTC
>NA|TRBJ1-2|NA|TRBV7-9
CASSFTGSATNYGYTF
TGTGCCAGCAGCTTCACCGGGAGCGCAACTAACTATGGCTACACCTTC
>NA|TRBJ1-1|NA|TRBV7-9
CASSAQGNTEAFF
TGTGCCAGCAGCGCACAGGGGAACACTGAAGCTTTCTTT
>TRBD1|TRBJ1-5|few|TRBV6-6
CASSETGGPYQPQHF
TGTGCCAGCAGTGAGACAGGGGGCCCGTATCAGCCCCAGCATTTT
>NA|TRBJ2-7|NA|TRBV5-4
CASSLSVGGITYEQYF
TGTGCCAGCAGCCTTTCTGTCGGGGGAATCACCTACGAGCAGTACTTC
>NA|TRBJ1-1|once|TRBV6-2/TRBV6-3
CASSYVWARAFF
TGTGCCAGCAGTTACGTGTGGGCTCGGGCTTTCTTT
>TRBD1|TRBJ2-7|NA|TRBV27
CASSLSRTGGPYEQYF
TGTGCCAGCAGTTTATCCAGGACAGGAGGCCCCTACGAGCAGTACTTC
>TRBD1|TRBJ1-1|NA|TRBV4-1
CASSQPTGGLTEAFF
TGCGCCAGCAGCCAACCGACAGGGGGCCTCACTGAAGCTTTCTTT
>NA|TRBJ1-2|NA|TRBV5-1
CASSLVTSYGYTF
TGCGCCAGCAGCTTGGTTACAAGCTATGGCTACACCTTC
>NA|TRBJ2-1|NA|TRBV6-1
CASSEGGTGSSYNEQFF
TGTGCCAGCAGTGAAGGGGGTACAGGGAGCTCCTACAATGAGCAGTTCTTC
>NA|TRBJ2-7|once|TRBV6-2/TRBV6-3
CASSRPLGYEQYF
TGTGCCAGCAGTCGACCCCTAGGCTACGAGCAGTACTTC
>TRBD1|TRBJ2-5|NA|TRBV11-2
CASSLDGRGYETQYF
TGTGCCAGCAGCTTAGATGGCAGGGGGTATGAGACCCAGTACTTC
>TRBD1|TRBJ1-4|NA|TRBV9
CASSVVGQGNEKLFF
TGTGCCAGCAGCGTAGTTGGACAGGGAAATGAAAAACTGTTTTTT
>NA|TRBJ1-1|NA|TRBV28
CASRGSKGLSTEAFF
TGTGCCAGCAGGGGGTCGAAGGGGCTGAGTACTGAAGCTTTCTTT
>NA|TRBJ2-7|NA|TRBV5-6
CASSWRGPRIYEQYF
TGTGCCAGCAGCTGGCGGGGGCCCAGGATCTACGAGCAGTACTTC
>TRBD1|TRBJ1-2|NA|TRBV29-1
CSSRRDRDYGYTF
TGCAGCTCCAGACGTGACAGGGACTATGGCTACACCTTC
>NA|TRBJ2-7|NA|TRBV6-5
CASSYRGGNYEQYF
TGTGCCAGCAGTTACAGGGGTGGGAATTACGAGCAGTACTTC
>NA|TRBJ2-7|once|TRBV7-6
CASSSPGYEQYF
TGTGCCAGCAGCTCCCCAGGGTACGAGCAGTACTTC
>NA|TRBJ2-2|few|TRBV7-2
CASSLAPQGTGELFF
TGTGCCAGCAGCTTAGCACCACAGGGCACCGGGGAGCTGTTTTTT
>NA|TRBJ2-3|NA|TRBV6-6
CASSPQGPRGSTDTQYF
TGTGCCAGCAGTCCTCAAGGACCCAGGGGTAGCACAGATACGCAGTATTTT
>TRBD1|TRBJ2-1|NA|TRBV5-1
CASRRGPGQGSNEQFF
TGCGCCAGCAGGCGAGGACCGGGACAGGGATCCAATGAGCAGTTCTTC
>TRBD1|TRBJ2-2|NA|TRBV5-1
CASSKGGQGTNTGELFF
TGCGCCAGCAGCAAGGGGGGACAGGGGACCAACACCGGGGAGCTGTTTTTT
>TRBD1|TRBJ1-1|NA|TRBV19
CASSRDRGNTEAFF
TGTGCCAGTAGTAGGGACAGGGGGAACACTGAAGCTTTCTTT